This TCR beta chain was recovered during a study of cytomegalovirus exposure and HLA in healthy donors. Researchers ran the PCR with 60 Vbeta and 13 Jbeta primers. Profiling relied on immunoSEQ multiplex PCR, and the TCRdb table lists in-frame clones only, not all of them. Among under 300,000 clones listed, 81% were seen once. V dropped 4 bases and J dropped 12; count of bases not matched to a gene: 16. Looked up from germline, CDR1 is MDHEN and CDR2 is SYDVKM. The CDR3 has 15 amino acids. Sequencing was performed on PBMCs. This TCR was sampled from a woman aged 55-75 years in good health and CMV-seropositive. J is TRBJ2-7 and V is TRBV28; 9 bases line up with TRBD2. CDR3 amino acids: CASSSAGTSSTPPYF. CDR3 bases: TGTGCCAGCAGTTCCGCCGGGACTAGCTCCACTCCGCCGTACTTC.